Shown below are 17 T cell receptor beta chains from a single sample sequenced in a study of identical twins. TCRdb reanalysed the 5' RACE reads using MiXCR and keeps one entry per CDR3 protein. The table has some 560,000 distinct CDR3 sequences, roughly 9.5% seen once. This sample was shared with a second study, whose subject was yellow fever vaccine responses in identical twins.

The specimen was PBMCs. The source is a woman younger than 35 in good health.

The chain employs TRBV7-8 and TRBJ2-2, with D possibly TRBD2 on 5 matching bases. The CDR3 consists of 15 residues. CDR1 is SGHVS, CDR2 FQNEAQ, per germline. V was trimmed by 7 bases and J by 0 bases, leaving 12 bases between them. CDR3 protein: CASTTRSANTGELFF. CDR3 DNA: TGTGCCAGCACCACTAGGAGCGCGAACACCGGGGAGCTGTTTTTT.

This clonotype was counted ten times or more. The chain is built from TRBV27 and TRBJ2-2; no definite D call. Germline assignment: CDR1 MNHEY and CDR2 SMNVEV (reference sequence). V lost 6 bases, J lost 6 bases, and 11 bases lay in between. This CDR3 has 13 amino acids. CDR3 residues: CASRRQGAGELFF. In DNA form, the CDR3 reads TGTGCCAGCAGACGCCAAGGAGCCGGGGAGCTGTTTTTT.

In this sample, this clonotype turned up many times. The chain has TRBV6-1 and TRBJ2-1; 8 bases are shared with TRBD1. Germline values: CDR1 MNHNS, CDR2 SASEGT. The CDR3 is 14 residues long. V trimming: 7 bases; J trimming: 5 bases; junction bases outside the gene matches: 7. The CDR3: CASTGQGAHNEQFF. The DNA of the CDR3 is TGTGCCAGCACTGGTCAGGGGGCCCACAATGAGCAGTTCTTC.

The chain has TRBV12-5 and TRBJ2-3; 13 positions match TRBD2. CDR1 and CDR2 (germline): LGHNT, FRNRAP. This CDR3 has 17 residues. V shed 1 base and J 6 bases; nucleotides not matched to a gene: 7. The DNA for the CDR3 is TGTGCTAGTGGTTTGGGGACTAGCGGGAGTTTATCGGATACGCAGTATTTT. This codes for CASGLGTSGSLSDTQYF.

This chain links TRBV10-3 with TRBJ2-1; D might be TRBD2 (5 bases). V was shortened by 11 bases and J by 7 bases, with 21 bases between the two germline ends. The CDR3 has 14 amino acids. Germline V CDR1 and CDR2: ENHRY, SYGVKD. CDR3 protein: CASSRGQVVNEQFF. The CDR3, as DNA: TGTGCCTCGAGCCGAGGGCAGGTAGTAAATGAGCAGTTCTTC.

This chain joins TRBV29-1 and TRBJ2-1; 10 nucleotides agree with TRBD1. Germline V lookup: CDR1 SQVTM, CDR2 ANQGSEA. V gave up 6 bases and J gave up 7 bases; unmatched junction bases: 9. The CDR3 loop spans 14 amino acids. CDR3 loop: CSVSDRGLFNEQFF. CDR3 coding DNA: TGCAGCGTCTCCGACAGGGGGCTGTTTAATGAGCAGTTCTTC.

This sequence joins TRBV5-6 and TRBJ2-4; possibly TRBD1 for D (6 bases). Germline lookup yields CDR1 SGHDT and CDR2 YYEEEE. Trimming cost V 3 bases and J 2 bases, with 9 bases left between them. This CDR3 has 14 residues. Written as DNA, the CDR3 is TGTGCCAGCAGCTCACAGGGCTCCAAAAACATTCAGTACTTC. Translating it yields CASSSQGSKNIQYF.

This clonotype occurred many times. The chain recombines TRBV6-1 with TRBJ1-5; D gene uncertain. V lost 6 bases to trimming and J lost 0 bases, with 6 bases between them. Per germline, CDR1 MNHNS and CDR2 SASEGT. The CDR3 covers 13 residues. The CDR3 DNA sequence: TGTGCCAGCAGAGGTTATAGCAATCAGCCCCAGCATTTT. As protein: CASRGYSNQPQHF.

This clonotype showed up many times. J is TRBJ2-5 and V is TRBV20-1; D unclear. Trimming pared 3 bases from V and 4 bases from J, leaving 3 bases between. The CDR3 extends over 10 amino acids. Germline CDR1 reads DFQATT; CDR2 reads SNEGSKA (reference sequence). The CDR3 region has the DNA TGCAGTGCTAGTTTAGAGACCCAGTACTTC. Its translation: CSASLETQYF.

The chain employs TRBV15 and TRBJ2-7; possibly TRBD1 for D (6 bases). The V gene's germline CDR1 is LNHNV and CDR2 YYDKDF (reference sequence). The CDR3 is 14 residues long. V was shortened by 3 bases and J by 3 bases, with 12 bases between the two germline ends. The CDR3 loop is CATSSERGNYEQYF. For the CDR3, the DNA is TGTGCCACCAGCAGTGAAAGGGGGAACTACGAGCAGTACTTC.

This chain links TRBV6-5 with TRBJ2-7; D possibly matches TRBD1 or TRBD2 (5 bases each). Germline CDR1 is MNHEY and CDR2 is SVGAGI. There are 12 residues in the CDR3. V dropped 5 bases and J dropped 11 bases, with 16 bases sitting between them. CDR3: CASSPGPGAKYF. In DNA form, the CDR3 reads TGTGCCAGCAGTCCCGGTCCCGGGGCCAAGTACTTC.

The rearrangement links TRBV29-1 to TRBJ2-2; D remains ambiguous. Germline V CDR1 and CDR2: SQVTM, ANQGSEA. The CDR3 is 12 amino acids. With 0 bases removed from V and 6 bases from J, the gap between germline ends came to 5 bases. The CDR3 DNA follows: TGCAGCGTTGAAGATCTCCCCGGGGAGCTGTTTTTT. Residues: CSVEDLPGELFF.

This clonotype was detected ten times or more. CDR3 coding DNA: TGTGCCAGTGATTATCGGCAGCCCTACAATGAGCAGTTCTTC. Its translation: CASDYRQPYNEQFF. The chain combines TRBV2 with TRBJ2-1; D ambiguous. Trimming removed 9 bases from V and 2 bases from J, with 14 bases in between. CDR3 length equals 14 residues. The V gene's germline CDR1 is SNHLY and CDR2 FYNNEI.

About this clonotype itself: The junction and the germline gene differ at one end; a read error may be behind it. The chain carries TRBV20-1 and TRBJ2-5; D is uncertain. CDR1 DFQATT and CDR2 SNEGSKA come from the germline V gene (reference sequence). This CDR3 is 12 amino acids long. CDR3 DNA: TGCAGTGCTGGAGAACAGATAGAGACCCAGTACTTC. This translates into CSAGEQIETQYF.

Only a few counts were recorded for this clonotype. Germline is not matched at one junction end, which may reflect a read error. V is TRBV12-3 or TRBV12-4 and J is TRBJ2-1, with D maybe TRBD1 (9 bases). This CDR3 is built from 19 residues. The DNA for the CDR3 is TGTACCAGCAGTTTAGGACAGGGGTTTAGGACTAGCCTTTCCAATGAGCAGTTCTTC. Its protein is CTSSLGQGFRTSLSNEQFF.

The J gene is TRBJ2-2, the V gene TRBV4-3, with TRBD1 identical over 7 bases. Germline lookup yields CDR1 LGHNA and CDR2 YSLEER. V shed 1 base and J 3 bases; nucleotides not matched to a gene: 2. CDR3 size: 15 residues. CDR3 sequence: CASSQGTGDTGELFF. The CDR3 DNA reads as TGCGCCAGCAGCCAAGGGACAGGCGACACCGGGGAGCTGTTTTTT.

This clonotype turned up a few times. V usage is TRBV7-9 and J usage is TRBJ2-3, with 7 bases lining up with TRBD2. The germline V gene encodes CDR1 SEHNR and CDR2 FQNEAQ (reference sequence). Trimming removed 4 bases from V and 2 bases from J; junction bases left unmatched: 3. CDR3 length: 14 amino acids. CDR3 nucleotide sequence: TGTGCCAGCAGCTCCCTAGCGGACACAGATACGCAGTATTTT. Encoded protein: CASSSLADTDTQYF.